The 3 T cell receptor beta chains listed next were all sequenced from one sample in a study of beta chain features in type 1 diabetes. Sequencing targeted expressed TCRB transcripts, as all isolated RNA had been reverse transcribed. TCRdb keeps only in-frame clones here, not all; method: immunoSEQ multiplex PCR. This table has about 640,000 clones, 9.5% to 15% appearing once. Overall study findings and caveats: Type 1 diabetes patients showed a moderate but significant shortening of TCRB CDR3s in all four CD4+ subsets.

No antigen is known for these receptors. Sequencing was carried out using naive CD4+ T cells from blood. Receptors originate from a man younger than 45 with type 1 diabetes.

The chain employs TRBV19 and TRBJ2-1, with 8 positions matching TRBD1. J gave up 10 bases and V 3 bases, and 2 bases lay outside the gene matches. The CDR3 consists of 12 residues. Germline V gives CDR1 LNHDA, CDR2 SQIVND (reference sequence). Written as DNA, the CDR3 is TGTGCCAGTAGTATTGACAGGGGCGAGCAGTTCTTC. Its translation is CASSIDRGEQFF. Drawing the rest from reference TRBV19 and TRBJ2-1, the complete variable domain is DGGITQSPKYLFRKEGQNVTLSCEQNLNHDAMYWYRQDPGQGLRLIYYSQIVNDFQKGDIAEGYSVSREKKESFPLTVTSAQKNPTAFYLCASSIDRGEQFFGPGTRLTVL.

The V call is TRBV7-9, the J call TRBJ2-5, with D tentatively TRBD2 (6 bases). The germline V gene encodes CDR1 SEHNR and CDR2 FQNEAQ (reference sequence). The CDR3 totals 14 residues. Trimming cost V 0 bases and J 4 bases, with 9 bases left between them. This CDR3 is CASSLAKRAETQYF. CDR3 DNA sequence: TGTGCCAGCAGCTTAGCGAAGCGGGCAGAGACCCAGTACTTC.

In its sample, this clone was seen a few times. The CDR3 spells CSSTPAGVSTEAFF. CDR3 DNA sequence: TGCAGCTCAACTCCCGCAGGGGTGTCCACTGAAGCTTTCTTT. The chain recombines TRBV29-1 with TRBJ1-1; TRBD1 might be the D (6 bases). The V gene's germline CDR1 is SQVTM and CDR2 ANQGSEA. The CDR3 length is 14 residues. V was pared by 8 bases and J by 4 bases, with 20 bases between.